These 5 T cell receptor beta chains were all obtained from the same sample, sequenced in a study of early T cells in non-severe SARS-CoV-2 infection. TCRdb redid the calling of the 5' RACE reads with MiXCR, one entry per CDR3 protein. The profile shows tens of thousands of distinct CDR3 sequences, about 6% of them singletons. The sample comprised whole blood. The receptors originated from an adult who was a healthcare worker with PCR-confirmed SARS-CoV-2 infection or an uninfected control (not recorded which).

A note on this clonotype: One junction end does not reproduce the germline sequence, and a read error may be involved. The chain recombines TRBV5-4 with TRBJ1-3; D remains ambiguous. The CDR3 spans 16 residues. Looked up from germline, CDR1 is SGHNT and CDR2 is YYREEE (reference sequence). The CDR3 region has the DNA TGTGCCAGCACCAAACATACGGCAAGCTCTGGAAACACCATACATTTT. Protein product: CASTKHTASSGNTIHF. Full variable domain (rest looked up from reference TRBV5-4 and TRBJ1-3): ETGVTQSPTHLIKTRGQQVTLRCSSQSGHNTVSWYQQALGQGPQFIFQYYREEENGRGNFPPRFSGLQFPNYSSELNVNALELDDSALYLCASTKHTASSGNTIHFGEGSWLTVV.

The chain couples TRBV7-2 to TRBJ1-2, with a weak D call TRBD1 (5 bases). The CDR3 spans 16 residues. The germline V gene has CDR1 SGHTA and CDR2 FQGNSA. The V gene lost 1 base and the J gene lost 0 bases, with 12 bases spanning the gap. In nucleotides, the CDR3 is TGTGCCAGCAGCTTAGAGTCAGGGCCTACTAACTATGGCTACACCTTC. This gives the protein CASSLESGPTNYGYTF.

This clonotype has ten or more counts. CDR3 DNA: TGTGCCAGCTCACCACCCAGTCTTTCCTACGAGCAGTACTTC. Encoded protein: CASSPPSLSYEQYF. The chain has TRBV18 and TRBJ2-7; D not certain. This CDR3 has 14 amino acids. V was shortened by 0 bases and J by 1 base, with 7 bases between the two germline ends. In germline, CDR1 is KGHSH, CDR2 LQKENI.

This clonotype was counted once. This sequence joins TRBV20-1 and TRBJ2-7, with 7 bases fitting TRBD1. V shed 3 bases, J shed 3 bases, and the junction held 5 bases outside the gene matches. The CDR3 extends over 13 amino acids. The germline gives CDR1 DFQATT, CDR2 SNEGSKA (reference sequence). The CDR3 DNA is TGCAGTGCTAGTTTAGGGGGCGTCTACGAGCAGTACTTC. It encodes CSASLGGVYEQYF.

V gene TRBV6-5 combines with J gene TRBJ1-1, with D possibly being TRBD1 (6 bases). Germline loops: CDR1 MNHEY, CDR2 SVGAGI. The CDR3 covers 14 residues. Trimming took off 4 bases at V and 1 base at J, with 10 bases between the two ends. The CDR3 sequence is CASSSSTGNTEAFF. The CDR3 region has the DNA TGTGCCAGCAGTTCCTCGACAGGGAACACTGAAGCTTTCTTT.